This is a list of T cell receptor beta chains from one sample in a study of blood T cell repertoires in COVID-19. Only in-frame clones appear in the TCRdb table, and some are missing; sequencing was by immunoSEQ multiplex PCR. The sample lists 130,000 to 150,000 clones; over 80% were seen once. Sequencing was performed on peripheral blood. These receptors came from a man aged 45-65 years who had recovered from COVID-19. CDR3s include the opening cysteine and the closing phenylalanine or tryptophan.

V gene	J gene	CDR3 protein
TRBV7-6	TRBJ1-6	CASSLNSRGGDSPLHF
TRBV6-5	TRBJ2-7	CASRDTGDYEQYF
TRBV6-5	TRBJ1-1	CASRYTGETEAFF
TRBV14	TRBJ1-1	CASSQARGEGTEAFF
TRBV10-1	TRBJ2-2	CASRDGTDTGELFF
TRBV4-3	TRBJ2-4	CASSHLGQGGNIQYF
TRBV5-4	TRBJ1-4	CASSLDSGAGGEKLFF
TRBV5-8	TRBJ2-6	CASSPTGAGANVLTF
TRBV15	TRBJ1-5	CATSRNPGQGPSHQPQHF
TRBV6-5	TRBJ2-5	CASSYTPGIVETQYF
TRBV7-9	TRBJ2-7	CASSFRQGDAQYF
TRBV9	TRBJ1-2	CASSVVGNRDSYGYTF
TRBV2	TRBJ1-5	CASSVREDQPQHF
TRBV7-9	TRBJ2-7	CASSFGQGATEQYF
TRBV7-6	TRBJ1-1	CASSWQGAGYTEAFF
TRBV18	TRBJ2-3	CASSPSYQGGTDTQYF
TRBV12-3/TRBV12-4	TRBJ1-1	CASSSLVNTEAFF
TRBV2	TRBJ2-1	CASSATGAVGEQFF
TRBV10-3	TRBJ2-6	CAISDLTARTGANVLTF
TRBV5-1	TRBJ1-6	CASSLAVVASYNSPLHF
TRBV6-5	TRBJ2-2	CASSPTGTHTGELFF
TRBV12-1	TRBJ1-1	CASSFDRGKVTEAFF
TRBV11-3	TRBJ2-7	CASSRGGGSYEQYF
TRBV3-1/TRBV3-2	TRBJ1-1	CASSQEGSLNTEAFF
TRBV5-6	TRBJ1-1	CASSYQITNTEAFF
TRBV5-6	TRBJ1-3	CASSLIQSSGNTIYF
TRBV27	TRBJ2-6	CASSFSGGAGANVLTF
TRBV30	TRBJ1-2	CAWTKTGDGGYTF
TRBV23-1	TRBJ2-7	CASSPKIRQYF
TRBV4-1	TRBJ2-5	CASSQEDGTGVQETQYF
TRBV4-1	TRBJ2-5	CASSQDIIETQYF
TRBV6-2/TRBV6-3	TRBJ1-1	CASSVGGWPEAFF
TRBV11-2	TRBJ2-7	CASSYRGQTYEQYF
TRBV10-2	TRBJ2-2	CASLREGATGELFF
TRBV3-1/TRBV3-2	TRBJ2-7	CASSRGLAGGSYEQYF
TRBV5-1	TRBJ2-7	CASSLAQAYEQYF
TRBV6-2/TRBV6-3	TRBJ1-1	CASSLHRGLNTEAFF
TRBV19	TRBJ1-1	CASSIKVETEAFF
TRBV5-1	TRBJ2-7	CASSLAGGRGNEQYF
TRBV3-1/TRBV3-2	TRBJ2-5	CASSRYRQETQYF
TRBV3-1/TRBV3-2	TRBJ1-6	CASSPEWSSYNSPLHF
TRBV19	TRBJ2-2	CASSSGAHGELFF
TRBV12-3/TRBV12-4	TRBJ1-1	CASSYQGGTEAFF
TRBV7-9	TRBJ1-4	CASSAHRVTNEKLFF
TRBV6-5	TRBJ1-1	CASSYSGTLNTEAFF
TRBV2	TRBJ1-6	CASRLGTVNSPLHF
TRBV7-9	TRBJ2-5	CASSFSGAGAQETQYF
TRBV5-1	TRBJ1-2	CASSLGAGGNYGYTF
TRBV6-5	TRBJ2-2	CASSYSSAGELFF
TRBV9	TRBJ2-7	CASSPSPGTDTYEQYF
TRBV2	TRBJ2-3	CASSEAGGQGTQYF
TRBV2	TRBJ2-7	CASNKGEVGEQYF
TRBV7-9	TRBJ2-7	CASSPWTGGREEQYF
TRBV4-1	TRBJ2-3	CASSQGGGLATDTQYF
TRBV3-1/TRBV3-2	TRBJ2-5	CASSPGGMRTQYF
TRBV7-3	TRBJ2-7	CASSKAGQVEQYF
TRBV5-5	TRBJ1-3	CASSPGLDTIYF
TRBV4-2	TRBJ2-7	CASSPAGGSTYEQYF
TRBV11-2	TRBJ1-6	CASSLEGHERGSYNSPLHF